The sequence of this T cell receptor (beta chain) was determined in a study of T cells in women clearing cervical HPV infection. Notes on the study in general: Richness differences could reflect unmeasured T-cell content per sample.

Points on this clone: Its antigen remains unknown. From the germline J gene comes the end of the CDR3, since the read stops 3 residues before it.

Measured with immunoSEQ multiplex PCR; TCRdb has only the in-frame clones, and not every one. The table counts 30,000 to 40,000 clones; roughly 6.5% lies in the top ten. Per the germline V gene, CDR1 is LNHDA and CDR2 is SQIVND (reference sequence). The CDR3 spans 17 residues. The V segment lost 1 base and the J segment 7 bases; nucleotides outside the gene matches: 12. Sequencing used blood buffy coat. The sequence came from a woman aged 18 to 75 with a cervical HPV16 infection that either progressed to CIN3+ or cleared (not recorded which). V usage is TRBV19 and J usage is TRBJ2-1, with 8 bases fitting TRBD2. The chain's CDR3 is CASSIAGGPFERNEQFF. The part of the CDR3 DNA that was read is TGTGCCAGTAGTATAGCGGGGGGGCCTTTTGAGAGAAATGAG.